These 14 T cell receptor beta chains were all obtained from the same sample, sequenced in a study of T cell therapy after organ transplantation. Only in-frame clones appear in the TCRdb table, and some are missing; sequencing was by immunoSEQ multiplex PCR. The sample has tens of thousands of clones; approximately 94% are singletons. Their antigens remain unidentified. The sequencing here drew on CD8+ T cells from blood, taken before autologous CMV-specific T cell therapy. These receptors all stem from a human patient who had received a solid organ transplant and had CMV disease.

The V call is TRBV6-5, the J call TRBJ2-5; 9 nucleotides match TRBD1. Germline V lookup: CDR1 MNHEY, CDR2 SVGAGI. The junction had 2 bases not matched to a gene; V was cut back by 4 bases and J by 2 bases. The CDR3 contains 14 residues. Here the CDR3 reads CASSWDRVQETQYF. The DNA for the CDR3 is TGTGCCAGCAGTTGGGACAGGGTGCAAGAGACCCAGTACTTC.

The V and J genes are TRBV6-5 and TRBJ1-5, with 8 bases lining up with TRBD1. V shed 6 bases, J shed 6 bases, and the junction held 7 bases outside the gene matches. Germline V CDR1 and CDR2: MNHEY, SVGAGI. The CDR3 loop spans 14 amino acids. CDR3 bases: TGTGCCAGCAGGCCGGACAGGGCGGGTCAGCCCCAGCATTTT. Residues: CASRPDRAGQPQHF.

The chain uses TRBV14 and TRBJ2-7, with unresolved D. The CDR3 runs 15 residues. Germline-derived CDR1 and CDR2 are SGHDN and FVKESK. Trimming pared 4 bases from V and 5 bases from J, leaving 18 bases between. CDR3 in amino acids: CASSPFRARPHEQYF. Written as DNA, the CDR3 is TGTGCCAGCAGCCCTTTTAGGGCACGCCCGCACGAGCAGTACTTC.

The CDR3 spells CASSLAPSGWEGPNIQYF. The CDR3 DNA reads TGCGCCAGCAGCTTGGCACCATCGGGATGGGAAGGGCCCAACATTCAGTACTTC. The chain carries TRBV5-1 and TRBJ2-4; D may be TRBD2 (5 bases). Germline CDR1 SGHRS, CDR2 YFSETQ. V was clipped by 0 bases and J by 7 bases, with 23 bases between them. This CDR3 contains 18 residues.

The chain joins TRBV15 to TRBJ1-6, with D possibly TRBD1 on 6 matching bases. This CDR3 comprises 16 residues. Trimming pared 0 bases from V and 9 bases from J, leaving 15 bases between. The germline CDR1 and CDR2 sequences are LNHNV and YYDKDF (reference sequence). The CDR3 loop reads CATSRDDTGYSSPLHF. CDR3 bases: TGTGCCACCAGCAGAGATGACACAGGGTACAGTTCACCCCTCCACTTT. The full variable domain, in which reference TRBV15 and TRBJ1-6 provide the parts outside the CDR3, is DAMVIQNPRYQVTQFGKPVTLSCSQTLNHNVMYWYQQKSSQAPKLLFHYYDKDFNNEADTPDNFQSRRPNTSFCFLDIRSPGLGDTAMYLCATSRDDTGYSSPLHFGNGTRLTVT.

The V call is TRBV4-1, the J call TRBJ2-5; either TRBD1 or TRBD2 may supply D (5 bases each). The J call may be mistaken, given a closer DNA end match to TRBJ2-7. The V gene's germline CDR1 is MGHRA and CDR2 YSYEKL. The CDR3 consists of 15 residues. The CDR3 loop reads CASSQGGQERGEQYF. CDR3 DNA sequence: TGCGCCAGCAGCCAAGGAGGCCAAGAGAGGGGCGAGCAGTACTTC.

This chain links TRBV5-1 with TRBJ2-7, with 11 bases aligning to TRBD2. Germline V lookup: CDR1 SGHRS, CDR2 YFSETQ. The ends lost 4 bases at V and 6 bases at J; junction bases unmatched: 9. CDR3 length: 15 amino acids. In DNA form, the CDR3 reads TGCGCCAGCAGCGCCCCTAGCGGGAGGCCCTCCGAGCAGTACTTC. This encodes CASSAPSGRPSEQYF.

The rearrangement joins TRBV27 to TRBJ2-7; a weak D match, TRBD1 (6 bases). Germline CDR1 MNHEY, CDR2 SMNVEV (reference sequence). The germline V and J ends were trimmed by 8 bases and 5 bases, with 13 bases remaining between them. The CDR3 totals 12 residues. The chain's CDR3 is CASRTASNEQYF. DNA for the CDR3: TGTGCCAGCCGGACAGCTTCCAACGAGCAGTACTTC.

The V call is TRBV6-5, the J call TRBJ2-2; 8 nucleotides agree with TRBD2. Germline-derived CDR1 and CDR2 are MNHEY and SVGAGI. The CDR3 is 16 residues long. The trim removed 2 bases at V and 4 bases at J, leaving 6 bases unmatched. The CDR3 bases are TGTGCCAGCAGTTACACTGAGCGGGGGAGCACCGGGGAGCTGTTTTTT. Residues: CASSYTERGSTGELFF.

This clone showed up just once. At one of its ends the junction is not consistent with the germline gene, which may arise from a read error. The CDR3 DNA reads as TGTGCTAGCAGCTTGCCCCTAGTGGAGGGGGCGCGAATGGGCGACACCGGGGAGCTGTTTTTT. It yields the protein CASSLPLVEGARMGDTGELFF. V usage is TRBV7-7 and J usage is TRBJ2-2, with D possibly being TRBD1 (7 bases). This CDR3 region has 21 residues. Germline V CDR1 and CDR2: SSHAT, FNYEAQ (reference sequence).

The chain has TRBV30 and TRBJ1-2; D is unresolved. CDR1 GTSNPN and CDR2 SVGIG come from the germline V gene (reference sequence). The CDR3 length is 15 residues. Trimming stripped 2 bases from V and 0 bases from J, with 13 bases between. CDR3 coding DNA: TGTGCCTGGAGTTCAGACGGATCCTCTAACTATGGCTACACCTTC. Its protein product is CAWSSDGSSNYGYTF.

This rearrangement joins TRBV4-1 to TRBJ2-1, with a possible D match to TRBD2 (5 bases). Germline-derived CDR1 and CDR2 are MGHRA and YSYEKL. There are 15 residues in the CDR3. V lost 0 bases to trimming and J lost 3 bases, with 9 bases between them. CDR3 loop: CASSQDQTSYNEQFF. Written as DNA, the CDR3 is TGCGCCAGCAGCCAAGACCAAACTAGCTACAATGAGCAGTTCTTC.

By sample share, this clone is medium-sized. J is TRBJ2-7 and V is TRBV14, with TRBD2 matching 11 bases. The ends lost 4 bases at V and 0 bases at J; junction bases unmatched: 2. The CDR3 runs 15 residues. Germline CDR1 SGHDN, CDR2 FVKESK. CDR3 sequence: CASSLTSGNSYEQYF. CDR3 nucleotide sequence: TGTGCCAGCAGCCTGACTAGCGGGAACTCCTACGAGCAGTACTTC.

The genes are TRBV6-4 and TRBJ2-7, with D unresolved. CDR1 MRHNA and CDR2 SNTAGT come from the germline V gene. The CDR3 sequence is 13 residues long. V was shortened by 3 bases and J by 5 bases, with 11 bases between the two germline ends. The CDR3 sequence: CASSESVRHEQYF. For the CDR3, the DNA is TGTGCCAGCAGTGAATCTGTCAGGCACGAGCAGTACTTC.